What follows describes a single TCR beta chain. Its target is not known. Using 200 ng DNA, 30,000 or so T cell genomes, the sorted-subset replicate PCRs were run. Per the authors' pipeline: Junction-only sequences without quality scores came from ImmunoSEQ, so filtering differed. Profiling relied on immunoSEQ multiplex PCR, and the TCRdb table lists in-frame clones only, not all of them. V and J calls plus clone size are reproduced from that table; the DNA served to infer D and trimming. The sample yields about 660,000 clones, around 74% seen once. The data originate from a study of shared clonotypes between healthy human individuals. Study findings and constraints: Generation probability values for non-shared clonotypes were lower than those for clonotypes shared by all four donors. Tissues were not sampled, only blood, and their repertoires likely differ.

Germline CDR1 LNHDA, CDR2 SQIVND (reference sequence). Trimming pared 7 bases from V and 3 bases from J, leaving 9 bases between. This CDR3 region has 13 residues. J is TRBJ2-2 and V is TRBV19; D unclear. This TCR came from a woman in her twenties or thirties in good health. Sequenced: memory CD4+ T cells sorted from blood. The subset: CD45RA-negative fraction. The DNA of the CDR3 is TGTGCCAGTACTGGCGGTTACACCGGGGAGCTGTTTTTT. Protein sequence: CASTGGYTGELFF.